This T cell receptor (beta chain) was recorded in a study of metastatic and nonmetastatic thyroid tumors. At the level of the study: Peripheral blood and tumor or nodule samples from malignant and benign thyroid patients were compared.

Study-wide results and caveats: The study reportedly found significantly higher TCR beta diversity in malignant thyroid tumors than benign nodules, in blood and tumor.

Not a single patient had been given any form of treatment at any point before undergoing thyroid surgery. The table lists this clone with a few counts. Its antigen is not identified. Source study methods: A classifier for distant metastasis in papillary thyroid cancer was constructed using CDR3 differences observed across clinicopathological groups. TCRdb re-clonotyped the PCR reads via MiXCR. TCRdb, not the authors, supplied the V and J calls. Of about 4,700 clones detected, about 37% appear once; the ten largest clones hold around a quarter. The CDR3 covers 15 residues. With V trimmed by 1 base and J by 1 base, 0 bases remained unmatched. Germline CDR1 is LNHDA and CDR2 is SQIVND (reference sequence).

The sample was adjacent normal tissue. The rearrangement links TRBV19 to TRBJ1-3; 8 nucleotides align to TRBD1. The sequence derives from a male donor with papillary thyroid cancer or a benign thyroid nodule (not recorded which). Some clones in this sample may be carry-over from other donors' samples. For the CDR3, the DNA is TGTGCCAGTAGTATAGGGACAGGGTCTGGAAACACCATATATTTT. It codes for CASSIGTGSGNTIYF.